The 20 T cell receptor beta chains listed next were all sequenced from one sample in a study of beta chain features in type 1 diabetes. cDNA synthesis used the whole RNA isolate, giving expressed TCRB sequences. Some clones are missing from TCRdb's copy, which holds only in-frame ones; the method was immunoSEQ multiplex PCR. The sample contains under 950,000 clones, 15% to 20% of which appear only once. The sequenced sample was naive CD4+ T cells from blood. All receptors derive from a woman aged 18-30 years in good health.

This clone was detected a few times. The chain joins TRBV4-3 to TRBJ1-6; 9 bases are a match to TRBD1. The junction had 8 bases not matched to a gene; V was cut back by 0 bases and J by 17 bases. There are 14 residues in the CDR3. The V gene's germline CDR1 is LGHNA and CDR2 YSLEER. Here the CDR3 DNA reads TGCGCCAGCAGCCAAGACCGCCGGACAGGGGTCGTCCACTTT. Protein product: CASSQDRRTGVVHF.

This clone was counted only a few times. This chain connects TRBV27 to TRBJ1-5; a possible D gene is TRBD1 (6 bases). This CDR3 is built from 15 residues. CDR1 is MNHEY, CDR2 SMNVEV, per germline (reference sequence). V was cut by 4 bases and J by 6 bases, with 16 bases left in between. Here the CDR3 DNA reads TGTGCCAGCAGTTCTGAAGGGGCGGGGGCTCAGCCCCAGCATTTT. It translates to CASSSEGAGAQPQHF.

The V call is TRBV7-9, the J call TRBJ1-5; tentative D call: TRBD1 (5 bases). The CDR3 is 15 residues long. Trimming took 1 base from V and 2 from J, leaving 9 bases between them. Germline CDR1 SEHNR, CDR2 FQNEAQ (reference sequence). The CDR3: CASSLDRFGNQPQHF. In DNA form, the CDR3 reads TGTGCCAGCAGCTTAGACAGGTTTGGCAATCAGCCCCAGCATTTT.

The V gene is TRBV7-8, the J gene TRBJ2-5; D uncertain. CDR1 and CDR2 from the germline V gene are SGHVS and FQNEAQ. The V end was cut by 5 bases, the J end by 2 bases, with 12 bases between. The CDR3 runs to 14 residues. CDR3 sequence (DNA): TGTGCCAGCAGCCGTCTCAGGTGGCAAGAGACCCAGTACTTC. This encodes CASSRLRWQETQYF.

The V and J genes are TRBV5-1 and TRBJ2-3; TRBD2 agrees at 13 bases. Germline CDR1 reads SGHRS; CDR2 reads YFSETQ. V was clipped by 5 bases and J by 2 bases; unmatched bases: 5. The CDR3 has 16 residues. CDR3 coding DNA: TGCGCCAGCAGAGGACTAGCGGGAGTAGTCACAGATACGCAGTATTTT. It translates to CASRGLAGVVTDTQYF.

The rearrangement joins TRBV25-1 to TRBJ2-7, with 11 bases identical to TRBD2. There are 16 residues in the CDR3. The germline V gene has CDR1 MGHDK and CDR2 SYGVNS. V was clipped by 3 bases and J by 3 bases; unmatched bases: 7. The CDR3 is CASSEGYGTSGYEQYF. CDR3 DNA sequence: TGTGCCAGCAGTGAGGGGTACGGGACTAGCGGCTACGAGCAGTACTTC.

The table lists this clone with a few counts. The chain couples TRBV28 to TRBJ1-2; no definite D call. V was pared by 1 base and J by 7 bases, with 13 bases between. Per germline, CDR1 MDHEN and CDR2 SYDVKM. This CDR3 has 14 amino acids. CDR3 amino acids: CASSLLAGIAGYTF. The CDR3 bases are TGTGCCAGCAGTTTATTAGCGGGGATAGCTGGCTACACCTTC.

The CDR3 region is CASSSGQGASGANVLTF. CDR3 DNA: TGTGCCAGCAGTTCGGGACAGGGGGCGTCTGGGGCCAACGTCCTGACTTTC. The chain combines TRBV27 with TRBJ2-6, with 12 bases identical to TRBD1. The trim removed 4 bases at V and 1 base at J, leaving 2 bases unmatched. This CDR3 contains 17 residues. Germline V gene data show CDR1 as MNHEY and CDR2 as SMNVEV (reference sequence).

The chain recombines TRBV4-1 with TRBJ2-1, with D perhaps matching TRBD2 (5 bases). CDR3 size: 21 residues. Germline V gene data show CDR1 as MGHRA and CDR2 as YSYEKL. V was clipped by 0 bases and J by 3 bases, with 27 bases between them. The DNA for the CDR3 is TGCGCCAGCAGCCAAGACTCCCTTCGGGGAAACATAAGACCAAACTACAATGAGCAGTTCTTC. This translates into CASSQDSLRGNIRPNYNEQFF.

This chain links TRBV18 with TRBJ1-1; D unresolved. The germline V gene has CDR1 KGHSH and CDR2 LQKENI. V was clipped by 6 bases and J by 1 base, with 15 bases between them. The length of the CDR3 is 15 residues. For the CDR3, the DNA is TGTGCCAGCTCGCACGAGCACTCCCGGAACACTGAAGCTTTCTTT. Translation: CASSHEHSRNTEAFF. The whole variable domain, filled in from reference TRBV18 and TRBJ1-1, reads NAGVMQNPRHLVRRRGQEARLRCSPMKGHSHVYWYRQLPEEGLKFMVYLQKENIIDESGMPKERFSAEFPKEGPSILRIQQVVRGDSAAYFCASSHEHSRNTEAFFGQGTRLTVV.

V gene TRBV10-3 combines with J gene TRBJ2-7, with D possibly being TRBD1 or TRBD2 (6 bases each). The CDR3 covers 17 residues. The V end was cut by 0 bases, the J end by 1 base, with 16 bases between. The germline CDR1 and CDR2 sequences are ENHRY and SYGVKD. The CDR3 sequence is CAISESSRGAWSYEQYF. The CDR3 DNA is TGTGCCATCAGTGAGTCGTCTAGGGGGGCTTGGTCCTACGAGCAGTACTTC.

About this clone: The sample holds other DNA sequences that translate to the same CDR3. The chain links TRBV7-9 to TRBJ2-1; no reliable D call. V lost 6 bases and J lost 4, with 4 bases in between. CDR3 size: 11 residues. From germline, CDR1 is SEHNR and CDR2 FQNEAQ (reference sequence). CDR3 region: CASSGYNEQFF. CDR3 coding DNA: TGTGCCAGCAGTGGATACAATGAGCAGTTCTTC.

This clone was counted only a few times. This sequence joins TRBV7-3 and TRBJ2-1; no clear D gene. Per germline, CDR1 SGHTA and CDR2 FQGTGA. CDR3 length: 15 amino acids. Trimming left V 3 bases short and J 0 bases short, with 9 bases between. The CDR3 protein is CASSFSQSSYNEQFF. The CDR3, as DNA: TGTGCCAGCAGCTTTTCGCAGAGCTCCTACAATGAGCAGTTCTTC. The full variable domain, its missing parts supplied by reference TRBV7-3 and TRBJ2-1, is GAGVSQTPSNKVTEKGKYVELRCDPISGHTALYWYRQSLGQGPEFLIYFQGTGAADDSGLPNDRFFAVRPEGSVSTLKIQRTERGDSAVYLCASSFSQSSYNEQFFGPGTRLTVL.

This clone was observed a few times. V and J are TRBV6-6 and TRBJ1-1; D is ambiguous. The length of the CDR3 is 12 residues. CDR1 is MNHNY, CDR2 SVGAGI, per germline (reference sequence). Trimming cost V 0 bases and J 4 bases, with 3 bases left between them. This CDR3 is CASSYSVTEAFF. The CDR3 DNA reads TGTGCCAGCAGTTACTCGGTCACTGAAGCTTTCTTT.

This clone turned up a few times. The V gene is TRBV7-8, the J gene TRBJ2-7; D uncertain. The CDR3 totals 14 residues. Trimming shortened V by 8 bases and J by 0 bases, and 14 bases separated the two germline ends. Germline assignment: CDR1 SGHVS and CDR2 FQNEAQ. CDR3 in amino acids: CASGLAESSYEQYF. CDR3 nucleotide sequence: TGTGCCAGCGGGCTTGCCGAGAGCTCCTACGAGCAGTACTTC.

The chain uses TRBV4-2 and TRBJ2-1; the D gene is possibly TRBD1 (5 bases). Deletions cut 4 bases from V and 6 bases from J, with 13 bases between. CDR1 is LGHNA and CDR2 is YNFKEQ in the germline V gene. The length of the CDR3 is 14 residues. The CDR3 is CASSRLQETNEQFF. Here the CDR3 DNA reads TGTGCCAGCAGCCGCCTACAGGAGACCAATGAGCAGTTCTTC.

The gene calls are TRBV4-2 and TRBJ2-7; 8 bases match TRBD2. Losses at the gene ends were 4 bases for V and 5 bases for J; bases not matched to a gene: 7. The CDR3 extends over 14 amino acids. Germline V gene lookup returns CDR1 LGHNA and CDR2 YNFKEQ. This chain's CDR3 is CASSLVAGPNEQYF. CDR3 in DNA: TGTGCCAGCAGCCTGGTAGCGGGACCGAACGAGCAGTACTTC.

The CDR3 loop reads CSLFRDSEAFF. CDR3 DNA: TGCAGCCTATTCCGGGACAGTGAAGCTTTCTTT. J is TRBJ1-1 and V is TRBV20-1; 7 positions match TRBD1. Per the germline V gene, CDR1 is DFQATT and CDR2 is SNEGSKA (reference sequence). The CDR3 covers 11 residues.

This rearrangement joins TRBV7-2 to TRBJ1-3; D might be TRBD1 (6 bases). Germline V lookup: CDR1 SGHTA, CDR2 FQGNSA. This CDR3 region has 14 residues. Deletions cut 0 bases from V and 7 bases from J, with 10 bases between. The CDR3 DNA follows: TGTGCCAGCAGCTTAGCTGGGCAGGGGAACACCATATATTTT. Translating it yields CASSLAGQGNTIYF.

In its sample, this clone was seen a few times. The chain combines TRBV5-4 with TRBJ2-5, with 10 positions matching TRBD1. This CDR3 is 15 amino acids long. V lost 5 bases, J lost 2 bases, and 6 bases stayed unmatched. The V gene's germline CDR1 is SGHNT and CDR2 YYREEE (reference sequence). CDR3 sequence: CASSKTGGGQETQYF. The CDR3 DNA is TGTGCCAGCAGTAAGACAGGGGGCGGACAAGAGACCCAGTACTTC.